The 15 T cell receptor beta chains presented below share a single source sample, sequenced in a study of identical twins. TCRdb recomputed calls from the 5' RACE reads with MiXCR, one row per CDR3 protein. The repertoire holds hundreds of thousands of distinct CDR3 sequences, with 8.5% to 9.5% as singletons. The same sample was also used in a study of yellow fever vaccine responses in identical twins.

The sample was CD8+ T cells sorted from blood. Receptors originate from a woman aged 18 to 35 in good health.

In its sample, this clonotype was seen many times. The chain couples TRBV19 to TRBJ2-1; the match to TRBD2 covers 7 bases. After removal of 5 bases from V and 0 bases from J, the junction contained 4 bases not matched to a gene. CDR1 LNHDA and CDR2 SQIVND come from the germline V gene (reference sequence). The CDR3 covers 15 residues. CDR3 bases: TGTGCCAGTAGTGCTAGCGGCGACTCCTACAATGAGCAGTTCTTC. Amino acids: CASSASGDSYNEQFF. Full variable domain (remainder filled in from reference TRBV19 and TRBJ2-1): DGGITQSPKYLFRKEGQNVTLSCEQNLNHDAMYWYRQDPGQGLRLIYYSQIVNDFQKGDIAEGYSVSREKKESFPLTVTSAQKNPTAFYLCASSASGDSYNEQFFGPGTRLTVL.

This clonotype has only a few counts. The chain employs TRBV27 and TRBJ1-1; D is uncertain. The CDR3 consists of 15 residues. V lost 2 bases and J 0 bases, leaving 10 bases between the germline ends. Germline V gene lookup returns CDR1 MNHEY and CDR2 SMNVEV (reference sequence). CDR3 region: CASSLVWGMNTEAFF. CDR3 nucleotides: TGTGCCAGCAGTTTAGTTTGGGGAATGAACACTGAAGCTTTCTTT.

The chain couples TRBV27 to TRBJ2-3; 7 bases agree with TRBD2. V shed 3 bases and J 2 bases; nucleotides not matched to a gene: 5. The CDR3 is 15 amino acids. Per germline, CDR1 MNHEY and CDR2 SMNVEV (reference sequence). The CDR3 region has the DNA TGTGCCAGCAGTTTTCGGGGGGTTTACACAGATACGCAGTATTTT. It yields the protein CASSFRGVYTDTQYF.

The chain links TRBV29-1 to TRBJ1-1; D is ambiguous. This CDR3 is 13 amino acids long. V lost 4 bases to trimming and J lost 1 base, with 10 bases between them. Germline V lookup: CDR1 SQVTM, CDR2 ANQGSEA. The CDR3 DNA follows: TGCAGCGTTGTATTCTCCTGGAACACTGAAGCTTTCTTT. Encoded protein: CSVVFSWNTEAFF.

This clonotype showed up just a few times. The chain joins TRBV9 to TRBJ2-6; 8 bases line up with TRBD1. Losses at the gene ends were 5 bases for V and 2 bases for J; bases not matched to a gene: 6. The length of the CDR3 is 16 residues. CDR1 is SGDLS, CDR2 YYNGEE, per germline. CDR3 amino acids: CASRGQGVAGANVLTF. In nucleotides, the CDR3 is TGTGCCAGCAGAGGACAGGGTGTAGCTGGGGCCAACGTCCTGACTTTC.

This clonotype was counted between two and nine times. The rearrangement uses TRBV12-5 and TRBJ2-7; no firm D call. This CDR3 has 12 amino acids. The V end lost 5 bases, the J end lost 5 bases, and 10 bases lay between the germline ends. Germline V gene sequence: CDR1 LGHNT, CDR2 FRNRAP. The CDR3 spells CASGPPENEQYF. The CDR3 DNA is TGTGCTAGTGGTCCTCCCGAGAACGAGCAGTACTTC.

The J gene is TRBJ1-5, the V gene TRBV7-9, with 7 bases fitting TRBD1. Trimming took 1 base from V and 1 from J; bases not matched to a gene: 1. This CDR3 comprises 15 residues. Germline values: CDR1 SEHNR, CDR2 FQNEAQ (reference sequence). The CDR3 DNA sequence: TGTGCCAGCAGCTTAGAGGGGGCCAGCAATCAGCCCCAGCATTTT. Protein sequence: CASSLEGASNQPQHF.

This clonotype was found a few times. This sequence joins TRBV5-6 and TRBJ2-7, with 7 positions matching TRBD2. This CDR3 comprises 16 residues. V was clipped by 1 base and J by 2 bases; unmatched bases: 9. Germline values: CDR1 SGHDT, CDR2 YYEEEE. CDR3 residues: CASSLFLGREAYEQYF. The CDR3 DNA is TGTGCCAGCAGCTTGTTCCTAGGCCGGGAGGCCTACGAGCAGTACTTC.

This clonotype showed up many times. The rearrangement uses TRBV11-1 and TRBJ1-5, with 9 bases aligning to TRBD1. The V and J ends lost 4 bases and 6 bases, in that order; junction bases with no gene match: 19. The CDR3 extends over 19 amino acids. Germline V gives CDR1 SGHAT, CDR2 FQDESV (reference sequence). The chain's CDR3 is CASSSVTGGELGYGQPQHF. The CDR3 region has the DNA TGTGCCAGCAGCTCTGTCACAGGGGGCGAATTGGGCTACGGTCAGCCCCAGCATTTT.

This clonotype has a handful of counts. The J gene is TRBJ2-3, the V gene TRBV20-1; unclear D gene. This CDR3 spans 13 amino acids. V lost 0 bases and J lost 2, with 6 bases in between. CDR1 and CDR2 from the germline V gene are DFQATT and SNEGSKA (reference sequence). The CDR3 DNA reads as TGCAGTGCTAGAGAGGAGAACACAGATACGCAGTATTTT. Its protein product is CSAREENTDTQYF.

This clonotype was seen only a few times. The rearrangement links TRBV5-1 to TRBJ2-1; D gene ambiguous. V lost 0 bases to trimming and J lost 6 bases, with 4 bases between them. Germline V gene lookup returns CDR1 SGHRS and CDR2 YFSETQ. The CDR3 runs 12 residues. The CDR3 nucleotides are TGCGCCAGCAGCTTGGTTATCAATGAGCAGTTCTTC. Protein: CASSLVINEQFF.

At least ten counts were recorded for this clonotype. V usage is TRBV27 and J usage is TRBJ2-7; 7 bases match TRBD1. CDR1 is MNHEY and CDR2 is SMNVEV in the germline V gene (reference sequence). The CDR3 is 13 residues long. V lost 6 bases to trimming and J lost 0 bases; unmatched junction nucleotides: 2. The chain's CDR3 is CASRTGYSYEQYF. The CDR3 bases are TGTGCCAGCAGGACAGGGTACTCCTACGAGCAGTACTTC.

This clonotype was observed a handful of times. The chain is built from TRBV20-1 and TRBJ2-3; unclear D gene. Germline values: CDR1 DFQATT, CDR2 SNEGSKA (reference sequence). The germline V and J ends were trimmed by 5 bases and 4 bases, with 4 bases remaining between them. This CDR3 comprises 10 residues. CDR3 sequence: CSAQPDTQYF. As DNA, the CDR3 is TGCAGTGCTCAGCCAGATACGCAGTATTTT.

The chain recombines TRBV12-3 or TRBV12-4 with TRBJ1-2; TRBD1 agrees at 7 bases. J was trimmed by 3 bases and V by 4 bases; bases with no gene match: 2. This CDR3 has 13 residues. CDR3 DNA: TGTGCCAGCAGTTATACAGGGGACTATGGCTACACCTTC. Its translation: CASSYTGDYGYTF.

In this sample, this clonotype turned up many times. This rearrangement joins TRBV5-6 to TRBJ2-5; no reliable D call. V lost 5 bases to trimming and J lost 5 bases, with 7 bases between them. Germline V gene lookup returns CDR1 SGHDT and CDR2 YYEEEE. CDR3 length: 11 residues. DNA for the CDR3: TGTGCCAGCAGGGATGGGGAGACCCAGTACTTC. Translating it yields CASRDGETQYF.